This T cell receptor (beta chain) was documented in a study of control samples from healthy donors and cancer patients. TCRdb's table, derived via immunoSEQ multiplex PCR, lists solely in-frame clones and lacks some. Of about 98,000 clones listed, approximately 81% were seen once; the top ten hold roughly a tenth. The V and J ends lost 4 bases and 10 bases respectively, with 11 bases between them. This CDR3 region has 12 residues. Germline V gene data show CDR1 as ENHRY and CDR2 as SYGVKD. The sequence derives from a woman under 40 in good health. Source material: blood. This chain joins TRBV10-3 and TRBJ2-1, with D perhaps TRBD2 (6 bases). Written as DNA, the CDR3 is TGTGCCATCAGTGGGACTAAAGGGGAGCAGTTCTTC. It is translated as CAISGTKGEQFF.